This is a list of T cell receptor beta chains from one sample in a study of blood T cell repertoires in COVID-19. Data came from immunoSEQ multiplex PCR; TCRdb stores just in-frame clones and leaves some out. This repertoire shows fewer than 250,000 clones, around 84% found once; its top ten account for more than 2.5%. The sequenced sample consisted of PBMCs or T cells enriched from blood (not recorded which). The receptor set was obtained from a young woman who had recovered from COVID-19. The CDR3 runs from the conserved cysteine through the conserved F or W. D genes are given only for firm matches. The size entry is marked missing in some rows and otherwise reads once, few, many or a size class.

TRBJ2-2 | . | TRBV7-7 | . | TGTGCTAGCAGCTTATTGGGGCTAAGATCTTCCGGGGAGCTGTTTTTT | CASSLLGLRSSGELFF
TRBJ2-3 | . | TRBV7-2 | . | TGTGCCAGCAGCTTAGGTTCGAGCACGAGTAGTATCGATACGCAGTATTTT | CASSLGSSTSSIDTQYF
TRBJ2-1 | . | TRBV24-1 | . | TGTGCCACCAGTGAAAGTCAGGGTAACCCCTACAATGAGCAGTTCTTC | CATSESQGNPYNEQFF
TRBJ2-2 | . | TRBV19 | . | TGTGCCAGCAGGCTCCCCGGGCGGGGCACCGGGGAGCTGTTTTTT | CASRLPGRGTGELFF
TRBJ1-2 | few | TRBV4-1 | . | TGCGCCAGCAGCCAAAGAGGGGGAAGGGGATCTTTGAATGGTGGCTACACCTTC | CASSQRGGRGSLNGGYTF
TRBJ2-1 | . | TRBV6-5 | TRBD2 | TGTGCCAGCAGTAGCGCGGGAGGGCGGGGGAATGAGCAGTTCTTC | CASSSAGGRGNEQFF
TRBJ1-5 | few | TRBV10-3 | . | TGTGCCATCAGTGAGTCATGGAGGGGAAGCAATCAGCCCCAGCATTTT | CAISESWRGSNQPQHF
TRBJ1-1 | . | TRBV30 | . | TGTGCCTGGAAGAAAACAGGGTCTTCGTCGGCTTTCTTT | CAWKKTGSSSAFF
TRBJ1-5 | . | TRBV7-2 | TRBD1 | TGTGCCAGCAGCAATATGGGACAGGGGAATCAGCCCCAGCATTTT | CASSNMGQGNQPQHF
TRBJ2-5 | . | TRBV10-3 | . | TGTGCCATCAGTGAGTCGAACGGGGCGTCAGGGGTATCAGAGACCCAGTACTTC | CAISESNGASGVSETQYF
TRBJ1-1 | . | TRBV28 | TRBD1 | TGTGCCAGCAGCCCGAGCACAGGGGGCAAAAGAATAGCTTTCTTT | CASSPSTGGKRIAFF
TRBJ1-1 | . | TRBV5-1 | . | TGCGCCAGCAGTCCCAGGGGTGGGAACACTGAAGCTTTCTTT | CASSPRGGNTEAFF
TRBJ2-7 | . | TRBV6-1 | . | TGTGCCAGCCGACAGATCCGACAGTCGCAGGAGCAGTACTTC | CASRQIRQSQEQYF
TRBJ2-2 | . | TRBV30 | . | TGTGCCTGGAGCGTAGGTCGGGCGAACACCGGGGAGCTGTTTTTT | CAWSVGRANTGELFF
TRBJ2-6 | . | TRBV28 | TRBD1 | TGTGCCAGCAGTTTAATGGTGACAGGGGGTTCCTCTGGGGCCAACGTCCTGACTTTC | CASSLMVTGGSSGANVLTF
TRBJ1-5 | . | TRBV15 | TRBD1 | TGTGCCACCAGCAGAGACCGAACAGGGGGCCGGCAGCCCCAGCATTTT | CATSRDRTGGRQPQHF
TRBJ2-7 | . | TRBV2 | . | TGTGCCGGTCGGGAAGGGCGGCCCTACGAGCAGTACTTC | CAGREGRPYEQYF
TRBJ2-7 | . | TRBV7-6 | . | TGTGCCAGCAGCTTAGCGGGTTGGGCTAGCGAGCACTACGAGCAGTACTTC | CASSLAGWASEHYEQYF
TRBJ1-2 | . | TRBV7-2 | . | TGTGCCAGCAGCTTAGGAGCCAGGGCCGATACTAACTATGGCTACACCTTC | CASSLGARADTNYGYTF
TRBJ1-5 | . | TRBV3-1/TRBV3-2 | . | TGTGCCAGCAGCCACGATCCGGGGGGGGATAGCAATCAGCCCCAGCATTTT | CASSHDPGGDSNQPQHF
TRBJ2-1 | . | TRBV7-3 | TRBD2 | TGTGCCAGCAGCTTAATTAGCGGGATTTACAATGAGCAGTTCTTC | CASSLISGIYNEQFF
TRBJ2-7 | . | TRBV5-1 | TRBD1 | TGCGCCAGCAGCTTACAGGGGCCCCCCTACGAGCAGTACTTC | CASSLQGPPYEQYF
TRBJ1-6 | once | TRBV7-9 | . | TGTGCCAGCAGCTCTTCGAGTGATCCCTATAATTCACCCCTCCACTTT | CASSSSSDPYNSPLHF
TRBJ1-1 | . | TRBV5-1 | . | TGCGCCAGCAGCTGGGGCCCCCAGAACACTGAAGCTTTCTTT | CASSWGPQNTEAFF
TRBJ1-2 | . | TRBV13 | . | TGTGCCAGCAGCCCTAGGACGAGGGTACATGGCTACACCTTC | CASSPRTRVHGYTF
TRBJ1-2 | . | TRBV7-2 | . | TGTGCCAGCAGCTTGGGCGGGTCTAATGGCTACACCTTC | CASSLGGSNGYTF
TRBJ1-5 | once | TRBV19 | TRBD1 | TGTGCCAGTAGTTCGGGACAGGGTAGTCAGCCCCAGCATTTT | CASSSGQGSQPQHF
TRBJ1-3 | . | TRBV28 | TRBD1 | TGTGCCAGCAGTACCCGGACAGGGGCTGGAAACACCATATATTTT | CASSTRTGAGNTIYF
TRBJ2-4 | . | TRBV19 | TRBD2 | TGTGCCAGTAGCGGGAGGGCCCTCGAGGGGGCCAAAAACATTCAGTACTTC | CASSGRALEGAKNIQYF
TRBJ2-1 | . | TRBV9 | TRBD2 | TGTGCCAGCAGCGTACGCCCAACTAGCGGGAGGGCTCATGAGCAGTTCTTC | CASSVRPTSGRAHEQFF
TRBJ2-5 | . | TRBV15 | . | TGTGCCACCAGCAGAGAAACCCCCCGGGGGTCCGGGACCCAGTACTTC | CATSRETPRGSGTQYF
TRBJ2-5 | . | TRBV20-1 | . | TGCAGTGCCATCAAAGGGGGCCAGTACTTC | CSAIKGGQYF
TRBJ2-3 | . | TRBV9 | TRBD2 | TGTGCCAGCAGCCCAGTTCCGGGAGGGCCTTCAGATACGCAGTATTTT | CASSPVPGGPSDTQYF
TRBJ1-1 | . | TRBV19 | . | TGTGCCAGTACTCCTTGGGGGGTGGTAAACACTGAAGCTTTCTTT | CASTPWGVVNTEAFF
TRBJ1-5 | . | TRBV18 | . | TGTGCCAGCTCACCCCCGAGCAATCAGCCCCAGCATTTT | CASSPPSNQPQHF
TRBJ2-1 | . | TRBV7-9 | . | TGTGCCAGCAGCCCCTGGGGACTTTCCCGCTCCTACAATGAGCAGTTCTTC | CASSPWGLSRSYNEQFF
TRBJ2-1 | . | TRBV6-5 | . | TGTGCCAGCAGGCTACTAGTCTACAATGAGCAGTTCTTC | CASRLLVYNEQFF
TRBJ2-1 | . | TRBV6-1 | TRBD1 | TGTGCCAGCAGTGAAAGTGGGGCAGGGGGTATCGATGAGCAGTTCTTC | CASSESGAGGIDEQFF
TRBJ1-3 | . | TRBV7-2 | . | TGTGCCAGCAGCCCGCGACAGGTTAGCTCTGGAAACACCATATATTTT | CASSPRQVSSGNTIYF
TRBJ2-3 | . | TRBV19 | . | TGTGCCAGTAGTATAAATAGCGTGAGCACAGATACGCAGTATTTT | CASSINSVSTDTQYF
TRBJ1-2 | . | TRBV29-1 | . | TGCAGCGTCGAGACAGGTTATGGCTACACCTTC | CSVETGYGYTF
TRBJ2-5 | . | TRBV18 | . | TGTGCCAGCTCACCGGGCGCCGACCAAGAGACCCAGTACTTC | CASSPGADQETQYF
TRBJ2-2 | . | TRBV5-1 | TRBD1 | TGCGCCACCCAGCGGGGACAGGGGACCGGGGAGCTGTTTTTT | CATQRGQGTGELFF
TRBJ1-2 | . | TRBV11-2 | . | TGTGCCAGCAGCCATCCGGCGGGCCGGGCTTCTGGCTACACCTTC | CASSHPAGRASGYTF
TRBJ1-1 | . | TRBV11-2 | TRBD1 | TGTGCCAGCAGCTCAACAGGGGAAGAAGCGGACACTGAAGCTTTCTTT | CASSSTGEEADTEAFF
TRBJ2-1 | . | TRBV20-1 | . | TGCAGTGCTAGTGCACTCGAGGGGGGGGGCCGATCTGAGCAGTTCTTC | CSASALEGGGRSEQFF
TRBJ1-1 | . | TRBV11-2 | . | TGTGCCAGCATTAGTAGGGGCGTGTACACTGAAGCTTTCTTT | CASISRGVYTEAFF